These 12 T cell receptor beta chains originate from one sample sequenced in a study of blood T cell repertoires in COVID-19. The assay was immunoSEQ multiplex PCR, and TCRdb's table has in-frame clones only and misses some. The sample carries nearly 80,000 clones, less than 90% recorded once. What was sequenced was peripheral blood. These receptors originate from a man aged 55-75 years with active or convalescent COVID-19.

The J gene is TRBJ2-1, the V gene TRBV10-3; tentative D call: TRBD1 (5 bases). The CDR3 loop spans 16 amino acids. V lost 4 bases and J 1 base, leaving 14 bases between the germline ends. Germline V gene lookup returns CDR1 ENHRY and CDR2 SYGVKD. The CDR3 bases are TGTGCCATCAGTGTTGATCGGACACCTTCCTACAATGAGCAGTTCTTC. Amino acids: CAISVDRTPSYNEQFF.

This clone was picked up one time. The chain is built from TRBV27 and TRBJ2-7, with TRBD2 identical over 7 bases. The CDR3 is 14 residues long. Trimming at V came to 3 bases and at J to 1 base, leaving 3 bases not matched to a gene. CDR1 and CDR2 from the germline V gene are MNHEY and SMNVEV (reference sequence). The CDR3 DNA follows: TGTGCCAGCAGTTTCCTGGGGGGGTCCTACGAGCAGTACTTC. Protein product: CASSFLGGSYEQYF.

The V gene is TRBV9, the J gene TRBJ1-3; no reliable D call. Germline CDR1 SGDLS, CDR2 YYNGEE. The length of the CDR3 is 18 residues. V gave up 3 bases and J gave up 5 bases, with 24 bases separating them. The chain's CDR3 is CASSGTQWTGFNRNTIYF. Here the CDR3 DNA reads TGTGCCAGCAGCGGTACTCAATGGACGGGGTTTAACAGAAACACCATATATTTT.

In this sample, this clone turned up once. The rearrangement uses TRBV13 and TRBJ1-3, with 11 nucleotides matching TRBD1. CDR1 and CDR2 from the germline V gene are PRHDT and FYEKMQ (reference sequence). J lost 10 bases, V lost 4 bases, and 9 bases had no gene match. CDR3 length equals 15 residues. CDR3 sequence reads: CASSYRTGGVSTIYF. The CDR3 DNA reads TGTGCCAGCAGCTATAGGACAGGGGGCGTTAGTACCATATATTTT.

The V and J genes are TRBV4-3 and TRBJ2-7, with D maybe TRBD1 (6 bases). The V end lost 0 bases, the J end lost 5 bases, and 14 bases lay between the germline ends. Germline V gene sequence: CDR1 LGHNA, CDR2 YSLEER. This CDR3 spans 15 amino acids. CDR3 in DNA: TGCGCCAGCAGCCAAGATCTCGGGACAATCGACGAGCAGTACTTC. It encodes CASSQDLGTIDEQYF.

The chain links TRBV4-2 to TRBJ2-6; 7 bases are a match to TRBD2. Germline V gene lookup returns CDR1 LGHNA and CDR2 YNFKEQ. Trimming cost V 4 bases and J 1 base; bases outside gene matches: 4. The CDR3 totals 16 residues. The CDR3 sequence: CASSLDGGSGANVLTF. DNA for the CDR3: TGTGCCAGCAGCCTGGACGGGGGGTCTGGGGCCAACGTCCTGACTTTC.

For this clone: One junction end disagrees with the germline gene, perhaps due to a read error. The gene calls are TRBV7-7 and TRBJ2-2; TRBD2 agrees at 11 bases. The CDR3 has 16 amino acids. CDR1 SSHAT and CDR2 FNYEAQ come from the germline V gene (reference sequence). CDR3 loop: CASSSHGTSGTGELFF. The CDR3, as DNA: TGTGCTAGCAGCTCCCACGGGACTAGCGGTACCGGGGAGCTGTTTTTT. Using reference TRBV7-7 and TRBJ2-2 for the parts outside the CDR3, the full variable domain is GAGVSQSPRYKVTKRGQDVTLRCDPISSHATLYWYQQALGQGPEFLTYFNYEAQPDKSGLPSDRFSAERPEGSISTLTIQRTEQRDSAMYRCASSSHGTSGTGELFFGEGSRLTVL.

The chain employs TRBV10-3 and TRBJ1-5; D remains unclear. The CDR3 contains 14 residues. V gave up 3 bases and J gave up 5 bases, with 11 bases separating them. CDR1 is ENHRY, CDR2 SYGVKD, per germline. CDR3 residues: CAISEEGYDQPQHF. The CDR3 coding sequence is TGTGCCATCAGTGAAGAGGGTTATGATCAGCCCCAGCATTTT.

The V call is TRBV18, the J call TRBJ2-7; possible D gene TRBD1, 6 bases. Germline loops: CDR1 KGHSH, CDR2 LQKENI. The CDR3 extends over 16 amino acids. Trimming removed 1 base at V and 3 bases at J, with 16 bases between. The CDR3 sequence is CASSPLSPGHGYEQYF. CDR3 coding DNA: TGTGCCAGCTCACCACTTTCGCCGGGACACGGCTACGAGCAGTACTTC.

This clone was seen a handful of times. This chain uses TRBV18 with TRBJ1-1; 8 bases agree with TRBD1. CDR1 is KGHSH, CDR2 LQKENI, per germline. Unmatched junction bases numbered 10, after V lost 4 bases and J lost 0 bases. There are 17 residues in the CDR3. The CDR3 sequence is CASSLTGGSAMNTEAFF. CDR3 sequence (DNA): TGTGCCAGCTCACTCACAGGGGGATCGGCTATGAACACTGAAGCTTTCTTT.

This sequence joins TRBV7-8 and TRBJ2-3; tentatively, D is TRBD1 (6 bases). V lost 0 bases to trimming and J lost 8 bases, with 18 bases between them. This CDR3 spans 16 amino acids. Germline V gene sequence: CDR1 SGHVS, CDR2 FQNEAQ. CDR3 DNA sequence: TGTGCCAGCAGCTTAGCTCTTAGGGGGATCGATGGTACGCAGTATTTT. Protein product: CASSLALRGIDGTQYF.

CDR3 DNA: TGTGCAAGTCGCTTAGAGCAGGAAGCCTATGGCTACACCTTC. This translates into CASRLEQEAYGYTF. The rearrangement uses TRBV12-2 and TRBJ1-2; the D call in the table, TRBD1, was not verified against the DNA. TRBV12-2 is listed as a pseudogene. There are 14 residues in the CDR3.